These 32 T cell receptor beta chains were sequenced from one sample in a study of blood T cells in healthy people across ages. The second PCR ran roughly 6 to 11 cycles with a sample-barcoded 5' primer and J-beta primers. TCRdb redid the calling of the 5' RACE reads with MiXCR, one entry per CDR3 protein. The sample shows approximately 1.5 million distinct CDR3 sequences, under 55% of them seen only once. Sequenced sample: blood. These receptors were obtained from a young woman in good health.

This clonotype appeared a single time. The rearrangement uses TRBV11-2 and TRBJ1-6; no definite D call. The CDR3 sequence is 18 residues long. Germline CDR1 is SGHAT and CDR2 is FQNNGV. V was pared by 2 bases and J by 2 bases, with 16 bases between. The CDR3 DNA is TGTGCCAGCAGCTTATTCCCCGACGGTGGGACCTATAATTCACCCCTCCACTTT. Protein sequence: CASSLFPDGGTYNSPLHF.

The chain carries TRBV10-3 and TRBJ2-7; a weak D match, TRBD1 (6 bases). The germline V and J ends were trimmed by 1 base and 7 bases, with 11 bases remaining between them. CDR1 is ENHRY, CDR2 SYGVKD, per germline. This CDR3 spans 13 amino acids. CDR3 sequence: CAISEWDQGEQYF. The CDR3 DNA follows: TGTGCCATCAGTGAGTGGGACCAGGGGGAGCAGTACTTC.

The V call is TRBV10-3, the J call TRBJ1-1; 9 bases are shared with TRBD1. Germline lookup yields CDR1 ENHRY and CDR2 SYGVKD. The CDR3 runs to 14 residues. Trimming at V came to 5 bases and at J to 3 bases, leaving 4 bases not matched to a gene. For the CDR3, the DNA is TGTGCCATCAGTTTACAGGGGGCTGACACTGAAGCTTTCTTT. Translating it yields CAISLQGADTEAFF.

The chain carries TRBV18 and TRBJ2-4; D possibly uses TRBD1 or TRBD2 (5 bases each). The DNA end is more similar to TRBJ2-7, so the J call may be wrong. The CDR3 consists of 16 residues. Per germline, CDR1 KGHSH and CDR2 LQKENI. This CDR3 reads CASSPPSGTPGNEQYF. The CDR3 bases are TGTGCCAGCTCACCACCGAGTGGGACCCCTGGGAACGAGCAGTACTTC.

This chain joins TRBV4-3 and TRBJ2-1; the match to TRBD1 covers 8 bases. J lost 7 bases, V lost 11 bases, and 10 bases had no gene match. Germline-derived CDR1 and CDR2 are LGHNA and YSLEER. CDR3 size: 13 residues. CDR3 residues: CASGQGLANEQFF. The DNA of the CDR3 is TGCGCCTCCGGACAGGGTCTCGCGAATGAGCAGTTCTTC.

Turning to this clonotype: A much larger clone sits a single nucleotide away, making a read error possible. This chain connects TRBV12-3 or TRBV12-4 to TRBJ2-5; D gene unclear. This CDR3 comprises 14 residues. The CDR3 bases are TGTGCCAGCAGTTTATACGCGGTAGGCGAGACCCAGGACTTC. Amino acid sequence: CASSLYAVGETQDF.

The chain uses TRBV13 and TRBJ1-1; D might be TRBD1 (6 bases). This CDR3 has 14 amino acids. The ends were cut back, 8 bases at V and 3 bases at J, with 16 bases in the middle. Germline lookup yields CDR1 PRHDT and CDR2 FYEKMQ (reference sequence). CDR3 loop: CASQEQGSDTEAFF. Here the CDR3 DNA reads TGTGCCAGCCAAGAACAGGGAAGCGACACTGAAGCTTTCTTT. Looking up the rest from reference TRBV13 and TRBJ1-1 gives the full variable domain: AAGVIQSPRHLIKEKRETATLKCYPIPRHDTVYWYQQGPGQDPQFLISFYEKMQSDKGSIPDRFSAQQFSDYHSELNMSSLELGDSALYFCASQEQGSDTEAFFGQGTRLTVV.

This clonotype has ten or more counts. The chain has TRBV9 and TRBJ2-7; D gene ambiguous. The CDR3 loop spans 13 amino acids. CDR1 is SGDLS and CDR2 is YYNGEE in the germline V gene. The V and J ends lost 0 bases and 1 base respectively, with 5 bases between them. DNA of the CDR3: TGTGCCAGCAGCGTAGCCGGTTCCTACGAGCAGTACTTC. Translating gives CASSVAGSYEQYF.

V usage is TRBV29-1 and J usage is TRBJ2-1; D might be TRBD1 (6 bases). The DNA end is more similar to TRBJ2-7, so the J call may be wrong. Germline V gives CDR1 SQVTM, CDR2 ANQGSEA. There are 14 residues in the CDR3. This chain's CDR3 is CSVEGGQSYNEQYF. As DNA, the CDR3 is TGCAGCGTTGAAGGAGGACAGAGCTACAATGAGCAGTACTTC.

The rearrangement links TRBV7-9 to TRBJ2-7; the match to TRBD2 covers 8 bases. The CDR3 totals 15 residues. Germline assignment: CDR1 SEHNR and CDR2 FQNEAQ (reference sequence). V lost 5 bases to trimming and J lost 7 bases; unmatched junction nucleotides: 13. This CDR3 is CASSHPGLDYNEQYF. In DNA, the CDR3 is TGTGCCAGCAGCCATCCGGGACTAGACTACAATGAGCAGTACTTC.

There are a few counts of this clonotype. The V gene is TRBV29-1, the J gene TRBJ1-5, with TRBD1 as a possible D gene (5 bases). The germline V and J ends were trimmed by 6 bases and 0 bases, with 12 bases remaining between them. The CDR3 extends over 14 amino acids. Germline CDR1 reads SQVTM; CDR2 reads ANQGSEA. CDR3 bases: TGCAGCGTGGCTGCAGGGATTAGCAATCAGCCCCAGCATTTT. Translating it yields CSVAAGISNQPQHF.

This chain joins TRBV4-3 and TRBJ1-4; no reliable D call. V was trimmed by 7 bases and J by 0 bases, leaving 18 bases between them. The CDR3 loop spans 17 amino acids. From germline, CDR1 is LGHNA and CDR2 YSLEER. The CDR3 coding sequence is TGCGCCAGCACCTCCTGGGGTAAATCCGCAACTAATGAAAAACTGTTTTTT. It is translated as CASTSWGKSATNEKLFF.

This clonotype has a count of ten or more. The CDR3 protein is CSARSGRGYNEQFF. CDR3 nucleotides: TGCAGTGCTAGATCGGGCAGGGGCTACAATGAGCAGTTCTTC. The chain carries TRBV20-1 and TRBJ2-1, with a tentative D call TRBD1 (6 bases). This CDR3 region has 14 residues. Trimming removed 2 bases from V and 3 bases from J, with 11 bases in between. Germline V gene lookup returns CDR1 DFQATT and CDR2 SNEGSKA (reference sequence).

The chain uses TRBV20-1 and TRBJ2-1, with 8 bases identical to TRBD1. The CDR3 runs 14 residues. The V segment lost 3 bases and the J segment 6 bases; nucleotides outside the gene matches: 7. CDR1 and CDR2 from the germline V gene are DFQATT and SNEGSKA (reference sequence). The DNA for the CDR3 is TGCAGTGCTAGGCTGAACAGGGGGTCCAATGAGCAGTTCTTC. It translates to CSARLNRGSNEQFF.

The sample holds a few counts of this clonotype. The chain is built from TRBV7-8 and TRBJ2-4; D remains ambiguous. With 0 bases removed from V and 0 bases from J, the gap between germline ends came to 9 bases. The CDR3 runs to 16 residues. CDR1 is SGHVS and CDR2 is FQNEAQ in the germline V gene. Written as DNA, the CDR3 is TGTGCCAGCAGCTTAGCGCCGGTACTAGCCAAAAACATTCAGTACTTC. Its protein product is CASSLAPVLAKNIQYF.

This clonotype was picked up a small number of times. The chain uses TRBV5-1 and TRBJ2-7; 7 positions agree with TRBD2. V shed 3 bases and J 0 bases; nucleotides not matched to a gene: 6. The CDR3 is 15 residues long. CDR1 SGHRS and CDR2 YFSETQ come from the germline V gene. CDR3 in DNA: TGCGCCAGCAGCTCCACTAGCGACAGCTCCTACGAGCAGTACTTC. Protein: CASSSTSDSSYEQYF.

V gene TRBV4-1 combines with J gene TRBJ2-7, with 13 positions matching TRBD2. The length of the CDR3 is 18 residues. Per germline, CDR1 MGHRA and CDR2 YSYEKL. J lost 7 bases, V lost 5 bases, and 17 bases had no gene match. Here the CDR3 reads CASSLAGTSGIVYNEQYF. CDR3 nucleotide sequence: TGCGCCAGCAGCTTGGCCGGGACTAGCGGGATAGTCTACAATGAGCAGTACTTC.

The chain links TRBV20-1 to TRBJ1-2; a possible D gene is TRBD1 (5 bases). V was trimmed by 4 bases and J by 5 bases, leaving 11 bases between them. The CDR3 consists of 12 residues. Per the germline V gene, CDR1 is DFQATT and CDR2 is SNEGSKA (reference sequence). The DNA of the CDR3 is TGCAGTGCTACCCGGGACCATTATGGCTACACCTTC. It codes for CSATRDHYGYTF.

In this sample, this clonotype turned up a few times. The rearrangement uses TRBV7-2 and TRBJ2-1, with D hard to call. The CDR3 has 13 amino acids. The V gene lost 5 bases and the J gene lost 9 bases, with 14 bases spanning the gap. Germline CDR1 SGHTA, CDR2 FQGNSA. CDR3 nucleotide sequence: TGTGCCAGCAGCGAAGGTTGGGGTTTTGAGCAGTTCTTC. Encoded protein: CASSEGWGFEQFF.

The table lists this clonotype with a few counts. CDR3 amino acids: CASSLFGQPNNEQFF. The CDR3, as DNA: TGCGCCAGCAGCTTGTTTGGCCAGCCTAACAATGAGCAGTTCTTC. The chain joins TRBV5-1 to TRBJ2-1; D call uncertain. CDR3 size: 15 residues. The germline gives CDR1 SGHRS, CDR2 YFSETQ. The germline V and J ends were trimmed by 1 base and 5 bases, with 13 bases remaining between them.

This sequence joins TRBV10-2 and TRBJ2-5; TRBD1 might be the D (5 bases). The germline V and J ends were trimmed by 6 bases and 1 base, with 9 bases remaining between them. The CDR3 contains 13 residues. CDR1 WSHSY and CDR2 SAAADI come from the germline V gene. The CDR3 DNA reads TGCGCCAGCAGAACAGGCATCCAAGAGACCCAGTACTTC. Encoded protein: CASRTGIQETQYF.

This rearrangement joins TRBV7-2 to TRBJ2-1; D is ambiguous. The CDR3 runs 13 residues. Per germline, CDR1 SGHTA and CDR2 FQGNSA. The ends were cut back, 4 bases at V and 9 bases at J, with 13 bases in the middle. CDR3 DNA: TGTGCCAGCAGCTCTCCCTTTCGCGGTGAGCAGTTCTTC. It specifies CASSSPFRGEQFF.

This clonotype was seen only a few times. This sequence joins TRBV28 and TRBJ1-2; unclear D gene. Trimming shortened V by 3 bases and J by 8 bases, and 13 bases separated the two germline ends. Germline CDR1 and CDR2: MDHEN and SYDVKM. CDR3 length equals 13 residues. The CDR3 spells CASSFLGFGGYTF. The DNA for the CDR3 is TGTGCCAGCAGTTTTTTGGGATTCGGGGGCTACACCTTC.

This rearrangement joins TRBV20-1 to TRBJ2-3; TRBD2 matches 7 bases. Trimming cost V 6 bases and J 0 bases; bases outside gene matches: 9. This CDR3 is built from 15 residues. From germline, CDR1 is DFQATT and CDR2 SNEGSKA (reference sequence). Written as DNA, the CDR3 is TGCAGTGCCAAGGGGAGGGCGGCTAGCACAGATACGCAGTATTTT. Residues: CSAKGRAASTDTQYF.

The chain employs TRBV5-5 and TRBJ1-5; perhaps TRBD1 as D (6 bases). CDR3 length: 14 amino acids. Germline CDR1 SGHKS, CDR2 YYEKEE (reference sequence). Between the trimmed V and J ends, which lost 4 bases and 5 bases, there was a span of 13 bases. In DNA form, the CDR3 reads TGTGCCAGCAGCCTTTCACAGGGAGATCAGCCCCAGCATTTT. This encodes CASSLSQGDQPQHF.

V is TRBV4-3 and J is TRBJ1-1, with a weak D call TRBD1 (5 bases). V shed 1 base and J shed 13 bases, with 19 bases lying between them. Germline CDR1 LGHNA, CDR2 YSLEER. The CDR3 is made up of 14 amino acids. DNA for the CDR3: TGCGCCAGCAGCCAAGCCCGGGAGGGGCACTTGGTTTTCTTT. It translates to CASSQAREGHLVFF.

The DNA for the CDR3 is TGCAGCGTTGTCCCTGACAGGAACTCCTACGAGCAGTACTTC. This encodes CSVVPDRNSYEQYF. V and J are TRBV29-1 and TRBJ2-7; a weak D match, TRBD1 (6 bases). V shed 4 bases and J shed 0 bases, with 13 bases lying between them. The CDR3 runs 14 residues. Looked up from germline, CDR1 is SQVTM and CDR2 is ANQGSEA.

This chain joins TRBV20-1 and TRBJ2-1, with D tentatively TRBD2 (5 bases). CDR1 is DFQATT and CDR2 is SNEGSKA in the germline V gene (reference sequence). The CDR3 is made up of 12 amino acids. V was pared by 4 bases and J by 6 bases, with 10 bases between. CDR3 in DNA: TGCAGTGCTACTAGCTGGGGCAATGAGCAGTTCTTC. Translated: CSATSWGNEQFF.

This clonotype has only a few counts. The gene calls are TRBV12-3 or TRBV12-4 and TRBJ2-3; D gene uncertain. V lost 4 bases to trimming and J lost 5 bases, with 16 bases between them. This CDR3 comprises 15 residues. CDR3 DNA: TGTGCCAGCAGTTCCCTCGGTGGAAGGGTAGATACGCAGTATTTT. Residues: CASSSLGGRVDTQYF.

V is TRBV28 and J is TRBJ2-7; 10 bases agree with TRBD1. Germline values: CDR1 MDHEN, CDR2 SYDVKM. This CDR3 region has 12 residues. Losses at the gene ends were 3 bases for V and 9 bases for J; bases not matched to a gene: 2. The CDR3 reads CASSFDRGRQYF. Written as DNA, the CDR3 is TGTGCCAGCAGTTTCGACAGGGGGCGGCAGTACTTC.

The V call is TRBV7-6, the J call TRBJ1-6, with 11 bases fitting TRBD1. With 1 base clipped from V and 7 bases from J, the junction kept 3 bases outside the gene matches. The CDR3 is 16 amino acids. Germline CDR1 SGHVS, CDR2 FNYEAQ. CDR3 bases: TGTGCCAGCAGCTTAGGGGACAGGGGGTACAATTCACCCCTCCACTTT. This gives the protein CASSLGDRGYNSPLHF. Full variable domain (outside the CDR3, taken from reference TRBV7-6 and TRBJ1-6): GAGVSQSPRYKVTKRGQDVALRCDPISGHVSLYWYRQALGQGPEFLTYFNYEAQQDKSGLPNDRFSAERPEGSISTLTIQRTEQRDSAMYRCASSLGDRGYNSPLHFGNGTRLTVT.

The chain uses TRBV27 and TRBJ2-1; weak D call: TRBD2 (5 bases). Deletions cut 5 bases from V and 0 bases from J, with 14 bases between. Germline CDR1 is MNHEY and CDR2 is SMNVEV (reference sequence). The CDR3 length is 16 residues. CDR3 region: CASSHKTGDSYNEQFF. CDR3 bases: TGTGCCAGCAGTCATAAAACCGGGGACTCCTACAATGAGCAGTTCTTC.